These 20 T cell receptor beta chains were sequenced from one sample in a study of vaccination and CD4 T cells after COVID-19. Cultured CD4+ T cell DNA was sequenced using the Oncomine TCR Beta short-read assay. MiXCR, applied by TCRdb to the PCR reads, yields one record per CDR3 protein. The table records approximately 12,000 distinct CDR3 sequences, 45% to 55% of them present only once. Treatment meaning: approximately 10-day PBMC culture with coronavirus spike peptide pools or control peptides (ViraFEST assay). Antigens for these TCRs are unknown. The sample was cultured CD4+ T cells from blood, taken after SARS-CoV-2 vaccination. The receptors were gathered from a human donor with COVID-19.

The count of this clonotype is one. V gene TRBV24-1 combines with J gene TRBJ2-1; 7 nucleotides align to TRBD2. V lost 2 bases and J lost 6; bases outside the gene matches: 3. Germline V gene lookup returns CDR1 KGHDR and CDR2 SFDVKD. The CDR3 runs to 14 residues. CDR3 protein: CATSDSGGGNEQFF. In DNA form, the CDR3 reads TGTGCCACCAGTGATTCGGGGGGTGGCAATGAGCAGTTCTTC.

This clonotype was seen a handful of times. The chain is built from TRBV20-1 and TRBJ2-5; maybe TRBD2 (5 bases). The ends were cut back, 3 bases at V and 1 base at J, with 15 bases in the middle. CDR3 length equals 15 residues. The germline V gene encodes CDR1 DFQATT and CDR2 SNEGSKA (reference sequence). The CDR3 DNA sequence: TGCAGTGCTAGGCGGGCCTCGGCCCTCCAAGAGACCCAGTACTTC. As protein: CSARRASALQETQYF.

This chain connects TRBV5-8 to TRBJ1-5; D is undetermined. The CDR3 extends over 12 amino acids. Trimming removed 4 bases from V and 5 bases from J, with 7 bases in between. CDR1 and CDR2 from the germline V gene are SGHTS and YDEGEE. In DNA form, the CDR3 reads TGTGCCAGCAGCCCAACTCATCAGCCCCAGCATTTT. Protein product: CASSPTHQPQHF.

The chain employs TRBV12-3 or TRBV12-4 and TRBJ2-5, with D uncertain. Between the trimmed V and J ends, which lost 6 bases and 0 bases, there was a span of 5 bases. The CDR3 extends over 12 amino acids. The CDR3 DNA reads TGTGCCAGCAGGCTGAACCAAGAGACCCAGTACTTC. This translates into CASRLNQETQYF.

The CDR3 loop is CASSEVIVVGQGSNVLTF. CDR3 DNA: TGTGCCAGCAGTGAAGTTATCGTTGTGGGACAGGGGTCCAACGTCCTGACTTTC. This rearrangement joins TRBV6-1 to TRBJ2-6; 10 positions match TRBD1. Germline values: CDR1 MNHNS, CDR2 SASEGT. The CDR3 is 18 amino acids. V was pared by 1 base and J by 8 bases, with 11 bases of the junction left unmatched.

V is TRBV20-1 and J is TRBJ2-3; D is unresolved. CDR1 and CDR2 (germline): DFQATT, SNEGSKA (reference sequence). This CDR3 comprises 11 residues. V was cut by 1 base and J by 5 bases, with 4 bases left in between. CDR3 in DNA: TGCAGTGCTAGAGGACTAGATACGCAGTATTTT. Protein: CSARGLDTQYF.

The chain joins TRBV24-1 to TRBJ2-7, with D perhaps given as TRBD1 or TRBD2 (5 bases each). Germline V CDR1 and CDR2: KGHDR, SFDVKD. The CDR3 is 16 residues long. V lost 3 bases to trimming and J lost 2 bases, with 16 bases between them. CDR3 in amino acids: CATSDVGWGWPYEQYF. The CDR3 DNA follows: TGTGCCACCAGTGATGTAGGTTGGGGGTGGCCCTACGAGCAGTACTTC.

This clonotype has a handful of counts. At one end, the junction sequence differs from germline, possibly due to a read error. The DNA for the CDR3 is TGTGCCAGCAGTCTATCGAGCACAGATACGCAGTATTTT. Translated: CASSLSSTDTQYF. The chain couples TRBV27 to TRBJ2-3; D is ambiguous. Germline values: CDR1 MNHEY, CDR2 SMNVEV (reference sequence). This CDR3 contains 13 residues.

This clonotype is large in the sample. The gene calls are TRBV2 and TRBJ1-2, with D maybe TRBD1 (5 bases). Trimming pared 6 bases from V and 7 bases from J, leaving 21 bases between. From germline, CDR1 is SNHLY and CDR2 FYNNEI. This CDR3 spans 15 amino acids. CDR3 nucleotides: TGTGCCAGCAGGAAGGGGCTAGAGGGCTCGATTGGCTACACCTTC. Its translation is CASRKGLEGSIGYTF.

The chain links TRBV12-3 or TRBV12-4 to TRBJ2-7; 9 positions agree with TRBD1. V was pared by 3 bases and J by 5 bases, with 2 bases of the junction left unmatched. The CDR3 length is 13 residues. The CDR3 DNA is TGTGCCAGCAGTTTGACAGGGGGACACGAGCAGTACTTC. Amino acids: CASSLTGGHEQYF.

A few counts support this clonotype. The J gene is TRBJ2-7, the V gene TRBV20-1; 10 bases agree with TRBD2. Trimming cost V 5 bases and J 2 bases; bases outside gene matches: 3. CDR3 length: 13 amino acids. Germline V CDR1 and CDR2: DFQATT, SNEGSKA (reference sequence). The CDR3 here is CSAQRGGTYEQYF. In DNA, the CDR3 is TGCAGTGCTCAGCGGGGGGGTACCTACGAGCAGTACTTC.

The table lists this clonotype with a count of one. CDR3 in amino acids: CSAGTSGDIQETQYF. For the CDR3, the DNA is TGCAGCGCAGGGACTAGCGGGGACATACAAGAGACCCAGTACTTC. This chain links TRBV29-1 with TRBJ2-5; 13 positions match TRBD2. Germline values: CDR1 SQVTM, CDR2 ANQGSEA. The CDR3 has 15 residues. J gave up 2 bases and V 7 bases, and 7 bases lay outside the gene matches.

This chain uses TRBV6-5 with TRBJ1-5; tentative D call: TRBD1 (5 bases). Germline loops: CDR1 MNHEY, CDR2 SVGAGI. The CDR3 sequence is 17 residues long. V was shortened by 2 bases and J by 1 base, with 15 bases between the two germline ends. CDR3: CASSYRLQGMSNQPQHF. CDR3 nucleotide sequence: TGTGCCAGCAGTTACCGCCTCCAGGGTATGAGCAATCAGCCCCAGCATTTT.

This chain connects TRBV15 to TRBJ2-5; D gene unclear. Germline lookup yields CDR1 LNHNV and CDR2 YYDKDF (reference sequence). The CDR3 sequence is 12 residues long. Trimming took 3 bases from V and 0 from J, leaving 2 bases between them. As DNA, the CDR3 is TGTGCCACCAGCAGGGACCAAGAGACCCAGTACTTC. Amino acids: CATSRDQETQYF.

The chain carries TRBV7-9 and TRBJ2-5, with 11 bases aligning to TRBD1. Germline-derived CDR1 and CDR2 are SEHNR and FQNEAQ (reference sequence). Trimming took 2 bases from V and 4 from J; bases not matched to a gene: 6. This CDR3 is built from 16 residues. The CDR3 nucleotides are TGTGCCAGCAGCTTATTCGGGACAGGGGGTGGAGAGACCCAGTACTTC. It specifies CASSLFGTGGGETQYF.

This chain joins TRBV20-1 and TRBJ2-3; D uncertain. V was shortened by 6 bases and J by 6 bases, with 10 bases between the two germline ends. The CDR3 is 11 residues long. Germline V CDR1 and CDR2: DFQATT, SNEGSKA (reference sequence). The CDR3: CSAYPEDTQYF. The CDR3 bases are TGCAGTGCCTACCCAGAGGATACGCAGTATTTT.

The chain recombines TRBV7-9 with TRBJ2-3; D might be TRBD1 or TRBD2, each matching 5 bases. Germline loops: CDR1 SEHNR, CDR2 FQNEAQ (reference sequence). The CDR3 has 16 residues. V dropped 1 base and J dropped 0 bases, with 11 bases sitting between them. The CDR3 DNA reads as TGTGCCAGCAGCTTAGTGGGCAGGGAGAGCACAGATACGCAGTATTTT. Its protein is CASSLVGRESTDTQYF.

The chain combines TRBV6-6 with TRBJ2-7; 12 bases align to TRBD1. Germline trimming cut 10 bases from V and 7 bases from J; bases unmatched to any gene: 14. The germline V gene has CDR1 MNHNY and CDR2 SVGAGI (reference sequence). The CDR3 spans 15 residues. The CDR3 region is CATLAPGQGALEQYF. As DNA, the CDR3 is TGTGCCACCCTAGCACCGGGACAGGGGGCCCTGGAGCAGTACTTC.

The sample holds a few counts of this clonotype. This chain uses TRBV10-1 with TRBJ1-2; the match to TRBD1 covers 7 bases. Losses at the gene ends were 6 bases for V and 3 bases for J; bases not matched to a gene: 19. This CDR3 is 18 amino acids long. Germline CDR1 and CDR2: WNHNN and SYGVQD (reference sequence). The CDR3 nucleotides read TGCGCCAGCAGCCTAACCGTTCCGGACAGGCGGACTGACTATGGCTACACCTTC. Translated, it gives CASSLTVPDRRTDYGYTF.

This chain links TRBV6-1 with TRBJ1-1; the D is unclear. CDR1 is MNHNS and CDR2 is SASEGT in the germline V gene. Trimming removed 6 bases at V and 1 base at J, with 15 bases between. CDR3 length: 15 residues. CDR3 loop: CASRSGDLGNTEAFF. The DNA for the CDR3 is TGTGCCAGCAGATCCGGAGATCTAGGGAACACTGAAGCTTTCTTT.